Listed below are T cell receptor beta chains from one sample, sequenced in a study of T cells after yellow fever vaccination. TCRdb passed the 5' RACE reads through MiXCR, listing each CDR3 protein once. The repertoire has nearly 550,000 distinct CDR3 sequences, about 19% of them found once; the top ten carry around an eighth. Sequencing was performed on PBMCs, taken 15 days after the yellow fever booster vaccination. These receptors all stem from a man aged 25-40 years who received the YFV17D yellow fever vaccine. Both conserved end residues are part of each CDR3. The D gene is left open where the match is weak. The listing skips clone size in some rows; elsewhere it reads once, few, many or a size class.

v_call: TRBV7-2; d_call: NA; clone_size: NA; cdr3_aa: CASSLSPSLDIQYF
v_call: TRBV4-2; d_call: NA; clone_size: few; cdr3_aa: CASSQVGATVVGYTF
v_call: TRBV6-2/TRBV6-3; d_call: NA; clone_size: few; cdr3_aa: CASSYGGKVNEQFF
v_call: TRBV6-2/TRBV6-3; d_call: TRBD2; clone_size: few; cdr3_aa: CASRTGLAGYEQYF
v_call: TRBV5-1; d_call: NA; clone_size: few; cdr3_aa: CASSLGGTDNQPQHF
v_call: TRBV6-1; d_call: NA; clone_size: NA; cdr3_aa: CASSEALLGVQETQYF
v_call: TRBV5-1; d_call: NA; clone_size: NA; cdr3_aa: CASSSTGHPNTGELFF
v_call: TRBV20-1; d_call: NA; clone_size: few; cdr3_aa: CSAEDIGNIQYF
v_call: TRBV12-3/TRBV12-4; d_call: NA; clone_size: few; cdr3_aa: CASSPRLGPPNEQFF
v_call: TRBV20-1; d_call: NA; clone_size: few; cdr3_aa: CSARRDTNTGELFF
v_call: TRBV19; d_call: NA; clone_size: NA; cdr3_aa: CASSIEVLPGVTQYF
v_call: TRBV29-1; d_call: TRBD1; clone_size: NA; cdr3_aa: CSVEDRGQGYEQYF
v_call: TRBV6-1; d_call: NA; clone_size: NA; cdr3_aa: CASRTVEGYTQYF
v_call: TRBV5-4; d_call: NA; clone_size: few; cdr3_aa: CASRVTGYDTGELFF
v_call: TRBV12-3/TRBV12-4; d_call: NA; clone_size: NA; cdr3_aa: CASSLSLYEQYF
v_call: TRBV7-2; d_call: TRBD2; clone_size: few; cdr3_aa: CASSLGLRSTSEQFF
v_call: TRBV5-1; d_call: NA; clone_size: many; cdr3_aa: CASSSDRGGTGELFF
v_call: TRBV20-1; d_call: NA; clone_size: few; cdr3_aa: CSRDPSTSNHPKQYF
v_call: TRBV29-1; d_call: NA; clone_size: few; cdr3_aa: CSVEGGRHTEAFF
v_call: TRBV4-3; d_call: TRBD2; clone_size: few; cdr3_aa: CASSQDGGTSGNEQFF
v_call: TRBV27; d_call: TRBD1; clone_size: many; cdr3_aa: CASSSTHISGQGLEQFF
v_call: TRBV10-3; d_call: NA; clone_size: NA; cdr3_aa: CAITSNQPQHF
v_call: TRBV6-5; d_call: NA; clone_size: NA; cdr3_aa: CASSYSLQRSPLHF
v_call: TRBV7-2; d_call: NA; clone_size: few; cdr3_aa: CSQLGYAYEQYF
v_call: TRBV6-6; d_call: TRBD2; clone_size: NA; cdr3_aa: CAGGENTGELFF
v_call: TRBV4-3; d_call: TRBD2; clone_size: few; cdr3_aa: CASSQDTGGGTYEQYF
v_call: TRBV20-1; d_call: NA; clone_size: few; cdr3_aa: CSASGWELGKNEQFF
v_call: TRBV20-1; d_call: NA; clone_size: NA; cdr3_aa: CSARRSYGLWNEQFF
v_call: TRBV20-1; d_call: TRBD2; clone_size: NA; cdr3_aa: CSAVGTSGTYEQYF
v_call: TRBV5-1; d_call: NA; clone_size: NA; cdr3_aa: CASSPHGTEEPDTQYF
v_call: TRBV4-3; d_call: NA; clone_size: NA; cdr3_aa: CASSPGGAWLYQETQYF
v_call: TRBV12-3/TRBV12-4; d_call: NA; clone_size: NA; cdr3_aa: CASSPIDRNYGYTF
v_call: TRBV20-1; d_call: TRBD1; clone_size: NA; cdr3_aa: CSARGPLDRGSTDTQYF
v_call: TRBV11-2; d_call: NA; clone_size: once; cdr3_aa: CASKPLERAYEQYF
v_call: TRBV5-6; d_call: NA; clone_size: few; cdr3_aa: CASHPGVEPYEQYF
v_call: TRBV21-1; d_call: NA; clone_size: few; cdr3_aa: CASSLWCSGTPYEQYF
v_call: TRBV4-1; d_call: TRBD1; clone_size: NA; cdr3_aa: CASSQRGQVTDTQYF
v_call: TRBV30; d_call: NA; clone_size: NA; cdr3_aa: CAWTYPGNVDLNNEQFF
v_call: TRBV20-1; d_call: TRBD1; clone_size: NA; cdr3_aa: CSARDPGQGEWTEAFF
v_call: TRBV11-2; d_call: NA; clone_size: NA; cdr3_aa: CASGGRKPIEQYF
v_call: TRBV7-2; d_call: TRBD2; clone_size: NA; cdr3_aa: CASSQTSGGADTQYF
v_call: TRBV18; d_call: NA; clone_size: NA; cdr3_aa: CASSRNNPFLGDSRERSNEQFF
v_call: TRBV7-9; d_call: NA; clone_size: NA; cdr3_aa: CASNPSSYNEQFF
v_call: TRBV28; d_call: NA; clone_size: few; cdr3_aa: CASSLIGSGELFF
v_call: TRBV5-4; d_call: TRBD1; clone_size: few; cdr3_aa: CASSYGQGRDQPQHF
v_call: TRBV5-4; d_call: NA; clone_size: NA; cdr3_aa: CASSSQAGANYGYTF
v_call: TRBV28; d_call: NA; clone_size: few; cdr3_aa: CASSIQREFGYTF
v_call: TRBV12-3/TRBV12-4; d_call: NA; clone_size: NA; cdr3_aa: CASSTSLELALAKNIQYF
v_call: TRBV7-2; d_call: TRBD2; clone_size: NA; cdr3_aa: CASSWEGRSSAQFF
v_call: TRBV20-1; d_call: NA; clone_size: once; cdr3_aa: CSARDMAREWGGTQYF
v_call: TRBV28; d_call: NA; clone_size: few; cdr3_aa: CASSFRRTTEAFF
v_call: TRBV12-3/TRBV12-4; d_call: NA; clone_size: NA; cdr3_aa: CASTPEGPETQYF
v_call: TRBV6-1; d_call: NA; clone_size: few; cdr3_aa: CASHRAGFYEQYF
v_call: TRBV28; d_call: NA; clone_size: NA; cdr3_aa: CASSLDHRGTDTQYF
v_call: TRBV20-1; d_call: TRBD2; clone_size: few; cdr3_aa: CSAPTSGDETQYF
v_call: TRBV5-1; d_call: NA; clone_size: NA; cdr3_aa: CASSPRDNGFGELFF
v_call: TRBV10-3; d_call: NA; clone_size: few; cdr3_aa: CAISEDEETQYF